This T cell receptor (beta chain) came from a study of breast tumors, draining lymph nodes, adjacent tissues. Per the germline V gene, CDR1 is SGHVS and CDR2 is FQNEAQ. This CDR3 region has 13 residues. J gave up 3 bases and V 3 bases, and 2 bases lay outside the gene matches. A single record per CDR3 protein comes from TCRdb applying MiXCR to the multiplex PCR reads. The sample includes roughly 17,000 distinct CDR3 sequences, over 40% seen only once; the top ten take 15% to 20%. Study results and caveats: Luminal-like breast cancer showed significantly greater tumor-nontumor repertoire similarity than basal-like breast cancer did. That most tumor T cells come from lymph nodes remained unproven. Tumors had less TCR diversity than lymph nodes, more than nontumor tissue.

With respect to this clonotype: As yet, its antigen is unknown.

This receptor was obtained from a female donor with breast cancer. Some clones in this sample may be carry-over from other donors' samples. Source material: breast tumor tissue. V is TRBV7-8 and J is TRBJ2-7; 7 nucleotides align to TRBD2. Here the CDR3 DNA reads TGTGCCAGCAGCTTTGGGGGGGGCTACGAGCAGTACTTC. Translating it yields CASSFGGGYEQYF.